This TCR beta chain was obtained from a study of liver allograft versus peripheral blood T cells. Study background: Hepatic allograft T cell receptor repertoires were evaluated relative to those present in recipients' peripheral blood.

V lost 6 bases, J lost 5 bases, and 3 bases stayed unmatched. Looked up from germline, CDR1 is WNHNN and CDR2 is SYGVQD (reference sequence). CDR3 length: 12 residues. Points from the study as a whole: Intragraft T cell receptor repertoires of liver allografts were reportedly distinct from those in peripheral blood.

About this clonotype: Antigen specificity is unknown.

TCRdb analysed the reads with MiXCR anew, one entry per CDR3 protein. The table includes 1,100 or so distinct CDR3 sequences, 15% to 20% detected once. This TCR was recovered from a human patient who had a liver transplant. Some T cells may possibly be graft donor cells. V is TRBV10-1 and J is TRBJ2-7, with TRBD1 matching over 8 bases. CDR3 in amino acids: CASRGQDNEQYF. CDR3 nucleotide sequence: TGCGCCAGCAGGGGACAGGACAACGAGCAGTACTTC.